A single sample is the source of the 11 T cell receptor beta chains below, sequenced in a study of T-cell memory formation after mild COVID-19. TCRdb independently ran MiXCR on the 5' RACE reads; one entry per CDR3 protein. The sample contains around 130,000 distinct CDR3 sequences, 14% of which appear only once. The specimen was PBMCs or a T cell subset sorted from them (not recorded which). These receptors were obtained from an adult woman who had mild COVID-19 (a few samples of this study predate the infection). Cell type and time point are not known.

V is TRBV21-1 and J is TRBJ2-5; the table's D gene call, TRBD1, was not cross checked with the DNA. TRBV21-1 is a known pseudogene. The CDR3 runs to 15 residues. The CDR3 nucleotides read TGTGCCAGCAGCGCTGGACAGGGGGCGGGAGAGACCCAGTACTTC. Protein sequence: CASSAGQGAGETQYF.

This clonotype was seen a handful of times. The chain uses TRBV5-1 and TRBJ2-3; maybe TRBD1 (6 bases). V was clipped by 4 bases and J by 0 bases, with 30 bases between them. The CDR3 has 21 residues. The germline CDR1 and CDR2 sequences are SGHRS and YFSETQ. This CDR3 is CASSGTFPGHPSVSSTDTQYF. For the CDR3, the DNA is TGCGCCAGCAGCGGCACTTTCCCGGGACACCCCAGTGTGAGTAGCACAGATACGCAGTATTTT. Full variable domain (remainder filled in from reference TRBV5-1 and TRBJ2-3): KAGVTQTPRYLIKTRGQQVTLSCSPISGHRSVSWYQQTPGQGLQFLFEYFSETQRNKGNFPGRFSGRQFSNSRSEMNVSTLELGDSALYLCASSGTFPGHPSVSSTDTQYFGPGTRLTVL.

This clonotype was seen only a few times. The chain has TRBV9 and TRBJ1-2; no firm D call. The germline V and J ends were trimmed by 4 bases and 0 bases, with 16 bases remaining between them. The CDR3 contains 16 residues. CDR1 is SGDLS and CDR2 is YYNGEE in the germline V gene. This CDR3 reads CASSSPMVRANYGYTF. CDR3 DNA sequence: TGTGCCAGCAGCTCTCCCATGGTTCGGGCTAACTATGGCTACACCTTC.

This rearrangement joins TRBV4-3 to TRBJ2-1; TRBD2 matches at 10 bases. Per the germline V gene, CDR1 is LGHNA and CDR2 is YSLEER. Losses at the gene ends were 0 bases for V and 4 bases for J; bases not matched to a gene: 12. The CDR3 is 19 amino acids. This CDR3 reads CASSQELSLASGSYNEQFF. DNA of the CDR3: TGCGCCAGCAGCCAAGAATTGAGTTTGGCTAGCGGGAGTTACAATGAGCAGTTCTTC.

The chain couples TRBV7-6 to TRBJ2-2, with TRBD1 matching 7 bases. CDR3 length equals 16 residues. Trimming removed 1 base from V and 0 bases from J; junction bases left unmatched: 2. CDR1 and CDR2 from the germline V gene are SGHVS and FNYEAQ. The CDR3: CASSLVTGANTGELFF. The DNA of the CDR3 is TGTGCCAGCAGCTTAGTAACAGGGGCGAACACCGGGGAGCTGTTTTTT.

This clonotype was observed a few times. The genes are TRBV12-3 or TRBV12-4 and TRBJ2-7; D remains unclear. The length of the CDR3 is 14 residues. V was pared by 5 bases and J by 4 bases, with 15 bases between. The CDR3, as DNA: TGTGCCAGCAGTCCCGTGGGATTGGGGTACGAGCAGTACTTC. It is translated as CASSPVGLGYEQYF.

This clonotype showed up many times. The rearrangement uses TRBV5-1 and TRBJ2-5; a weak D match, TRBD2 (5 bases). Trimming cost V 0 bases and J 1 base, with 10 bases left between them. CDR3 size: 15 residues. The germline CDR1 and CDR2 sequences are SGHRS and YFSETQ. The CDR3 DNA reads as TGCGCCAGCAGCTTGGAGCCTAGCAGCCAAGAGACCCAGTACTTC. It codes for CASSLEPSSQETQYF.

The sample holds a few counts of this clonotype. The chain is built from TRBV4-3 and TRBJ2-7; 11 bases fit TRBD2. This CDR3 is 16 amino acids long. V trimming: 1 base; J trimming: 0 bases; junction bases outside the gene matches: 2. Germline CDR1 LGHNA, CDR2 YSLEER. The CDR3 here is CASSQGLAGLSYEQYF. As DNA, the CDR3 is TGCGCCAGCAGCCAAGGACTAGCGGGACTCTCCTACGAGCAGTACTTC.

The chain couples TRBV20-1 to TRBJ2-2, with a tentative D call TRBD2 (5 bases). Trimming left V 0 bases short and J 0 bases short, with 8 bases between. Germline V gene sequence: CDR1 DFQATT, CDR2 SNEGSKA (reference sequence). The CDR3 length is 15 residues. CDR3 bases: TGCAGTGCTAGAGAGAGGGCCGCGAACACCGGGGAGCTGTTTTTT. Translating it yields CSARERAANTGELFF.

The chain couples TRBV7-9 to TRBJ1-1; D may be TRBD1 (5 bases). Per germline, CDR1 SEHNR and CDR2 FQNEAQ (reference sequence). Trimming pared 5 bases from V and 6 bases from J, leaving 10 bases between. The CDR3 loop spans 12 amino acids. CDR3 coding DNA: TGTGCCAGCAGCCCATGGGGCTCTGAAGCTTTCTTT. It yields the protein CASSPWGSEAFF.

This clonotype has ten or more counts. The chain has TRBV15 and TRBJ2-2, with 7 bases matching TRBD2. This CDR3 has 14 residues. The V gene's germline CDR1 is LNHNV and CDR2 YYDKDF (reference sequence). The V and J ends lost 2 bases and 3 bases, in that order; junction bases with no gene match: 0. DNA of the CDR3: TGTGCCACCAGCAGACTAGCGGACACCGGGGAGCTGTTTTTT. It yields the protein CATSRLADTGELFF.